One and the same sample provided the 26 T cell receptor beta chains below, sequenced in a study of regulatory T cells in long-lasting Graves disease. Libraries of TCR beta came from iRepertoire HTBI primers plus Arm-PCR of CDR3 regions. TCRdb re-derived calls from the multiplex PCR reads in MiXCR, one entry per CDR3 protein. The repertoire holds 350,000 to 400,000 distinct CDR3 sequences, with around 15% as singletons. Time point indicated: newly diagnosed GD, antithyroid drugs for less than 3 months. PBMC RNA served as the TCR library source. The specimen was peripheral blood mononuclear cells (PBMCs), collected at new diagnosis, from a patient treated with antithyroid drugs. Receptor source: a female donor with Graves disease.

This chain joins TRBV12-5 and TRBJ2-7, with 12 bases lining up with TRBD2. The germline V gene encodes CDR1 LGHNT and CDR2 FRNRAP. This CDR3 contains 17 residues. J was trimmed by 2 bases and V by 1 base; bases with no gene match: 6. The CDR3 loop reads CASGLALGTSGPYEQYF. The CDR3 nucleotides read TGTGCTAGTGGTTTGGCCCTGGGGACTAGCGGGCCCTACGAGCAGTACTTC.

The sample holds a few counts of this clonotype. One end of the junction fails to match germline, which may point to a read error. The chain combines TRBV5-6 with TRBJ1-6, with D unresolved. This CDR3 region has 14 residues. Germline V gene sequence: CDR1 SGHDT, CDR2 YYEEEE. The CDR3 region is CASSLLRTNSPFHF. For the CDR3, the DNA is TGTGCCAGCAGCTTGTTGAGGACTAATTCACCCTTCCACTTT.

This clonotype was counted between two and nine times. The chain is built from TRBV20-1 and TRBJ1-1, with D perhaps TRBD1 (6 bases). The CDR3 sequence is 16 residues long. Looked up from germline, CDR1 is DFQATT and CDR2 is SNEGSKA (reference sequence). The V end was cut by 6 bases, the J end by 0 bases, with 20 bases between. This chain's CDR3 is CSAPPRTAGLNTEAFF. The CDR3 region has the DNA TGCAGTGCCCCCCCCCGGACAGCTGGATTGAACACTGAAGCTTTCTTT.

The chain uses TRBV2 and TRBJ2-2; a possible D gene is TRBD1 (6 bases). This CDR3 is built from 13 residues. In germline, CDR1 is SNHLY, CDR2 FYNNEI. V was trimmed by 7 bases and J by 5 bases, leaving 11 bases between them. CDR3 nucleotide sequence: TGTGCCAGCACCGACAGGTCGACCGGGGAGCTGTTTTTT. It translates to CASTDRSTGELFF.

The chain recombines TRBV20-1 with TRBJ2-6, with D perhaps TRBD1 (6 bases). This CDR3 spans 16 amino acids. CDR1 and CDR2 from the germline V gene are DFQATT and SNEGSKA (reference sequence). V gave up 3 bases and J gave up 0 bases, with 12 bases separating them. CDR3 coding DNA: TGCAGTGCTAGTCGGGGACACCTCTCTGGGGCCAACGTCCTGACTTTC. Translated, it gives CSASRGHLSGANVLTF.

This chain links TRBV7-9 with TRBJ2-1, with 7 bases matching TRBD1. Germline values: CDR1 SEHNR, CDR2 FQNEAQ (reference sequence). V lost 3 bases to trimming and J lost 5 bases; unmatched junction nucleotides: 7. The CDR3 has 15 residues. CDR3 protein: CASSFPGQQDNEQFF. The CDR3 bases are TGTGCCAGCAGCTTCCCGGGACAGCAGGACAATGAGCAGTTCTTC.

This clonotype was seen at least ten times. The chain's CDR3 is CASSLRTASMYGYTF. In DNA, the CDR3 is TGTGCCAGCAGTTTAAGGACGGCTTCAATGTATGGCTACACCTTC. The chain has TRBV27 and TRBJ1-2; no reliable D call. This CDR3 has 15 amino acids. V was trimmed by 2 bases and J by 5 bases, leaving 15 bases between them. The germline gives CDR1 MNHEY, CDR2 SMNVEV (reference sequence).

This chain joins TRBV12-3 or TRBV12-4 and TRBJ1-1; possible D gene TRBD1, 6 bases. This CDR3 comprises 12 residues. The V and J ends lost 8 bases and 1 base respectively, with 8 bases between them. The CDR3: CASGTPNTEAFF. In DNA form, the CDR3 reads TGTGCCAGCGGGACACCGAACACTGAAGCTTTCTTT.

This clonotype was seen repeatedly, ten times or more. The chain is built from TRBV12-3 or TRBV12-4 and TRBJ2-1; maybe TRBD1 (5 bases). V was trimmed by 3 bases and J by 6 bases, leaving 9 bases between them. The CDR3 runs to 13 residues. The CDR3 loop is CASSLTVTNEQFF. The CDR3 DNA reads TGTGCCAGCAGTTTGACAGTTACCAATGAGCAGTTCTTC.

This clonotype was recorded many times. This rearrangement joins TRBV28 to TRBJ2-7; 8 bases fit TRBD2. Per the germline V gene, CDR1 is MDHEN and CDR2 is SYDVKM. This CDR3 is 14 amino acids long. The V segment lost 4 bases and the J segment 5 bases; nucleotides outside the gene matches: 7. The DNA for the CDR3 is TGTGCCAGCAGTTCACCTCGAGCGGGGGACGAGCAGTACTTC. Its translation: CASSSPRAGDEQYF.

The chain joins TRBV20-1 to TRBJ2-5; D may be TRBD1 or TRBD2 (6 bases each). There are 14 residues in the CDR3. With 4 bases removed from V and 5 bases from J, the gap between germline ends came to 17 bases. Germline CDR1 and CDR2: DFQATT and SNEGSKA (reference sequence). CDR3 nucleotides: TGCAGTGCTAACGGGGGCCCTAATCTGGAGACCCAGTACTTC. Translating it yields CSANGGPNLETQYF.

About this clonotype itself: A read error may be the cause here, since a much bigger clone is one base away. The missing conserved phenylalanine or tryptophan at the end of this CDR3 makes a read error likely. The J gene is TRBJ2-7, the V gene TRBV27; tentative D call: TRBD1 (5 bases). V shed 4 bases and J shed 3 bases, with 19 bases lying between them. Germline CDR1 reads MNHEY; CDR2 reads SMNVEV (reference sequence). This CDR3 is built from 16 residues. Here the CDR3 reads CASSYRRVQSYYEQYS. CDR3 sequence (DNA): TGTGCCAGCAGTTACAGGCGTGTACAGTCCTACTACGAGCAGTACTCC.

A few counts support this clonotype. The V gene is TRBV29-1, the J gene TRBJ1-3; TRBD1 might be the D (6 bases). The CDR3 consists of 14 residues. V gave up 2 bases and J gave up 2 bases, with 10 bases separating them. Germline CDR1 and CDR2: SQVTM and ANQGSEA. The CDR3 region is CSVERGTTGNTIYF. The DNA of the CDR3 is TGCAGCGTTGAAAGGGGGACTACTGGAAACACCATATATTTT.

This clonotype was seen repeatedly, ten times or more. The rearrangement joins TRBV7-2 to TRBJ2-3; 10 bases line up with TRBD2. CDR3 size: 16 residues. Per germline, CDR1 SGHTA and CDR2 FQGNSA. V shed 5 bases, J shed 2 bases, and the junction held 7 bases outside the gene matches. The CDR3 sequence is CASSPRTSGFTDTQYF. The CDR3 coding sequence is TGTGCCAGCAGCCCCAGGACTAGCGGATTCACAGATACGCAGTATTTT.

A note on this clonotype: This likely stems from a read error, as it lies one base from a far larger clone. The chain couples TRBV20-1 to TRBJ2-5; 8 bases match TRBD2. The J call may be wrong; the DNA end is better matched by TRBJ2-1. CDR1 and CDR2 from the germline V gene are DFQATT and SNEGSKA (reference sequence). This CDR3 has 17 residues. The CDR3 is CSASRVSGISIAYEQFF. The DNA for the CDR3 is TGCAGTGCTAGTAGGGTTAGCGGGATCTCTATTGCCTACGAGCAGTTCTTC.

This clonotype was seen ten or more times. The chain combines TRBV15 with TRBJ2-5; 8 bases line up with TRBD1. The V and J ends lost 2 bases and 4 bases, in that order; junction bases with no gene match: 18. Per the germline V gene, CDR1 is LNHNV and CDR2 is YYDKDF (reference sequence). This CDR3 has 19 residues. CDR3 DNA sequence: TGTGCCACCAGCAGAACCCGAACCGGGACAGGTACTTTGAGAGAGACCCAGTACTTC. Translated: CATSRTRTGTGTLRETQYF.

There are many counts of this clonotype. The chain uses TRBV5-1 and TRBJ2-1; 9 nucleotides agree with TRBD2. V shed 4 bases, J shed 6 bases, and the junction held 2 bases outside the gene matches. The CDR3 has 13 residues. Germline V gene lookup returns CDR1 SGHRS and CDR2 YFSETQ. The CDR3 protein is CASSGGLANEQFF. CDR3 nucleotide sequence: TGCGCCAGCAGCGGGGGACTAGCCAATGAGCAGTTCTTC.

Regarding this clonotype: A far larger clone is just one base off, so this is likely a read error. The V gene is TRBV2, the J gene TRBJ2-1, with D possibly being TRBD2 (6 bases). Between the trimmed V and J ends, which lost 8 bases and 8 bases, there was a span of 28 bases. CDR1 SNHLY and CDR2 FYNNEI come from the germline V gene. The CDR3 totals 17 residues. Here the CDR3 DNA reads TGTGCCAGCGGCTCGGGGTGGGGGGATGGTCTCTGGGATGAGCAGTTCTTC. This codes for CASGSGWGDGLWDEQFF.

As regards this clonotype: This may be a read error, as it is one base from a much larger clone. The V gene is TRBV3-1, the J gene TRBJ2-3; possibly TRBD2 for D (5 bases). Trimming removed 6 bases at V and 2 bases at J, with 15 bases between. This CDR3 has 15 amino acids. Germline V gives CDR1 LGHDT, CDR2 YNNKEL (reference sequence). Here the CDR3 reads CASSRRTRVTDTQYF. In DNA, the CDR3 is TGTGCCAGCAGTCGGAGGACCAGAGTCACAGATACGCAGTATTTT.

This clonotype has more than one count but fewer than ten. The rearrangement joins TRBV6-5 to TRBJ2-3, with TRBD1 matching 8 bases. V lost 0 bases, J lost 5 bases, and 10 bases stayed unmatched. The CDR3 is 17 residues long. Germline CDR1 reads MNHEY; CDR2 reads SVGAGI. The DNA of the CDR3 is TGTGCCAGCAGTTACTCGGCAGGGGGCTTTCCAGGAGATACGCAGTATTTT. The encoded protein is CASSYSAGGFPGDTQYF.

The chain combines TRBV7-6 with TRBJ2-7, with D possibly TRBD2 on 5 matching bases. Looked up from germline, CDR1 is SGHVS and CDR2 is FNYEAQ. The CDR3 has 14 amino acids. The germline V and J ends were trimmed by 3 bases and 1 base, with 10 bases remaining between them. The CDR3 region is CASSFGVESYEQYF. CDR3 sequence (DNA): TGTGCCAGCAGCTTCGGGGTGGAGTCCTACGAGCAGTACTTC.

This clonotype was seen a handful of times. Written as DNA, the CDR3 is TGTGCCAGCAGTTTAACAGGGATCGCCAAAAACATTCAGTACTTC. It yields the protein CASSLTGIAKNIQYF. The chain employs TRBV12-3 or TRBV12-4 and TRBJ2-4; TRBD1 is a possible D gene (6 bases). This CDR3 is 15 amino acids long. V gave up 2 bases and J gave up 1 base, with 9 bases separating them.

This clonotype was counted ten times or more. The chain links TRBV28 to TRBJ1-2, with 9 bases that match TRBD1. J gave up 7 bases and V 4 bases, and 10 bases lay outside the gene matches. This CDR3 has 15 amino acids. CDR1 is MDHEN, CDR2 SYDVKM, per germline. CDR3 in DNA: TGTGCCAGCAGTTCCCCAGGGACAGGGTACTCTGGCTACACCTTC. Translated: CASSSPGTGYSGYTF.

This clonotype was seen many times. The V call is TRBV25-1, the J call TRBJ1-1; 8 bases line up with TRBD1. The length of the CDR3 is 16 residues. J gave up 2 bases and V 1 base, and 6 bases lay outside the gene matches. Germline values: CDR1 MGHDK, CDR2 SYGVNS. CDR3 sequence (DNA): TGTGCCAGCAGTGAATTAACAGGGGGGGGAAACACTGAAGCTTTCTTT. Its translation is CASSELTGGGNTEAFF.

This clonotype was picked up a small number of times. The chain links TRBV5-5 to TRBJ1-1; D is undetermined. V was pared by 3 bases and J by 5 bases, with 5 bases between. Germline CDR1 SGHKS, CDR2 YYEKEE (reference sequence). The CDR3 runs to 11 residues. In DNA form, the CDR3 reads TGTGCCAGCAGCTGGGAGACTGAAGCTTTCTTT. Its protein is CASSWETEAFF.

This clonotype was detected many times. The chain joins TRBV20-1 to TRBJ1-2, with D maybe TRBD1 (6 bases). The V gene lost 0 bases and the J gene lost 9 bases, with 14 bases spanning the gap. The CDR3 extends over 13 amino acids. In germline, CDR1 is DFQATT, CDR2 SNEGSKA (reference sequence). The CDR3 loop reads CSARDRRGESYTF. Here the CDR3 DNA reads TGCAGTGCTAGAGATAGGAGGGGGGAGAGCTACACCTTC.